Following are 32 T cell receptor beta chains from one sample sequenced in a study of cytomegalovirus exposure and HLA in healthy donors. 13 Jbeta primers and 60 Vbeta primers were used for the PCR. Sequencing used immunoSEQ multiplex PCR; TCRdb keeps in-frame clones, though not all of them. Of 150,000 to 200,000 clones in the sample, around 79% are singletons; the top ten hold 1.6%. The specimen was PBMCs. Source of these receptors: a woman aged 45 to 65 in good health and CMV-seronegative.

This clone came up a few times. The rearrangement links TRBV5-6 to TRBJ1-5; D uncertain. Per germline, CDR1 SGHDT and CDR2 YYEEEE. CDR3 size: 14 residues. Trimming cost V 1 base and J 4 bases, with 9 bases left between them. CDR3 sequence reads: CASSLIGRNQPQHF. The CDR3 DNA is TGTGCCAGCAGCTTGATAGGGAGAAATCAGCCCCAGCATTTT.

This clone was seen just once. The chain employs TRBV6-5 and TRBJ2-1; tentatively, D is TRBD1 (5 bases). Per the germline V gene, CDR1 is MNHEY and CDR2 is SVGAGI. The CDR3 totals 16 residues. V was clipped by 0 bases and J by 7 bases, with 16 bases between them. The CDR3 loop is CASSYSRQGSVNEQFF. DNA for the CDR3: TGTGCCAGCAGTTACTCGCGGCAGGGCAGTGTAAATGAGCAGTTCTTC.

This chain links TRBV5-8 with TRBJ1-5; the D is unclear. Germline lookup yields CDR1 SGHTS and CDR2 YDEGEE. The CDR3 spans 17 residues. V lost 3 bases, J lost 3 bases, and 19 bases lay in between. The CDR3 sequence: CASSSWNRVGDNQPQHF. Written as DNA, the CDR3 is TGTGCCAGCAGCTCATGGAATCGAGTTGGAGACAATCAGCCCCAGCATTTT.

The table lists this clone with a few counts. The chain combines TRBV5-6 with TRBJ1-2; 7 bases agree with TRBD1. J was trimmed by 1 base and V by 0 bases; bases with no gene match: 0. CDR3 length: 14 amino acids. Germline V CDR1 and CDR2: SGHDT, YYEEEE. CDR3: CASSLDRGNYGYTF. CDR3 DNA: TGTGCCAGCAGCTTGGACAGGGGTAACTATGGCTACACCTTC.

CDR3 DNA: TGTGCCAGCAGCTTCACCATTTCTAGCCCCGGCGGCGAGAATGAGCAGTTCTTC. Translating it yields CASSFTISSPGGENEQFF. This chain links TRBV9 with TRBJ2-1; tentatively, D is TRBD2 (5 bases). The germline gives CDR1 SGDLS, CDR2 YYNGEE. The CDR3 sequence is 18 residues long. Trimming shortened V by 4 bases and J by 7 bases, and 27 bases separated the two germline ends.

This clone has just a few counts. The gene calls are TRBV6-5 and TRBJ1-1; D not certain. Germline values: CDR1 MNHEY, CDR2 SVGAGI. V lost 8 bases to trimming and J lost 10 bases, with 17 bases between them. The CDR3 is 12 residues long. The CDR3 sequence: CASGKGGRGAFF. CDR3 DNA sequence: TGTGCCAGCGGCAAAGGAGGGCGTGGAGCTTTCTTT.

The chain combines TRBV11-1 with TRBJ2-7; TRBD1 matches 9 bases. CDR1 is SGHAT, CDR2 FQDESV, per germline (reference sequence). J gave up 3 bases and V 5 bases, and 5 bases lay outside the gene matches. This CDR3 spans 14 amino acids. The CDR3 loop reads CASSGDREGYEQYF. The CDR3 DNA follows: TGTGCCAGCAGCGGGGACAGGGAAGGCTACGAGCAGTACTTC.

This clone was seen a few times. CDR3 amino acids: CASSYSRQHEQYF. CDR3 nucleotides: TGTGCCAGCAGTTACTCACGACAACACGAGCAGTACTTC. The chain employs TRBV6-5 and TRBJ2-5; D unclear. The J call may be in error: the DNA end matches TRBJ2-7 better. Germline V gene data show CDR1 as MNHEY and CDR2 as SVGAGI. The CDR3 is 13 amino acids.

V and J are TRBV5-6 and TRBJ2-7, with D possibly TRBD1 on 6 matching bases. The ends were cut back, 5 bases at V and 2 bases at J, with 20 bases in the middle. CDR1 SGHDT and CDR2 YYEEEE come from the germline V gene. The CDR3 extends over 16 amino acids. The CDR3 DNA follows: TGTGCCAGCAGAGCTGGACAGCTAAGACTCCCCTACGAGCAGTACTTC. Protein: CASRAGQLRLPYEQYF.

The CDR3 protein is CASSIEVGEQFF. CDR3 in DNA: TGTGCCAGTAGTATAGAGGTGGGCGAGCAGTTCTTC. The chain recombines TRBV19 with TRBJ2-1; no firm D call. This CDR3 is 12 amino acids long. V lost 0 bases and J lost 10, with 7 bases in between. Germline V CDR1 and CDR2: LNHDA, SQIVND (reference sequence).

V gene TRBV9 combines with J gene TRBJ2-2, with D perhaps TRBD2 (6 bases). This CDR3 spans 18 amino acids. CDR1 is SGDLS, CDR2 YYNGEE, per germline. The V end was cut by 4 bases, the J end by 4 bases, with 23 bases between. CDR3 residues: CASSKTPGLQTSTGELFF. In DNA, the CDR3 is TGTGCCAGCAGCAAAACTCCGGGACTCCAAACCTCCACCGGGGAGCTGTTTTTT.

The J gene is TRBJ2-7, the V gene TRBV27; 9 bases are a match to TRBD1. The CDR3 has 15 residues. The germline CDR1 and CDR2 sequences are MNHEY and SMNVEV (reference sequence). J gave up 3 bases and V 3 bases, and 6 bases lay outside the gene matches. CDR3 sequence: CASSFRRDRVYEQYF. The CDR3 DNA reads TGTGCCAGCAGTTTCCGTAGGGACAGGGTCTACGAGCAGTACTTC.

The rearrangement joins TRBV6-6 to TRBJ1-2; D may be TRBD1 (6 bases). The CDR3 is 14 residues long. V lost 4 bases, J lost 3 bases, and 12 bases lay in between. Germline assignment: CDR1 MNHNY and CDR2 SVGAGI (reference sequence). The CDR3: CASSSSTGYYGYTF. CDR3 in DNA: TGTGCCAGCAGTTCCTCCACAGGGTACTATGGCTACACCTTC.

The chain carries TRBV7-9 and TRBJ1-1, with 8 bases aligning to TRBD1. The CDR3 length is 12 residues. Germline lookup yields CDR1 SEHNR and CDR2 FQNEAQ (reference sequence). With V trimmed by 4 bases and J by 7 bases, 2 bases remained unmatched. CDR3 coding DNA: TGTGCCAGCAGCTCCGGACAGGGTGAAGCTTTCTTT. It codes for CASSSGQGEAFF.

This clone has a single count. This rearrangement joins TRBV14 to TRBJ2-3; D not certain. The CDR3 loop spans 16 amino acids. Germline CDR1 reads SGHDN; CDR2 reads FVKESK. Trimming stripped 1 base from V and 0 bases from J, with 11 bases between. The CDR3 loop is CASSQGAGISTDTQYF. The CDR3 DNA follows: TGTGCCAGCAGCCAAGGAGCAGGAATTAGCACAGATACGCAGTATTTT.

This clone was seen once. This sequence joins TRBV11-2 and TRBJ2-7; D is unclear. The CDR3 loop spans 14 amino acids. Germline V lookup: CDR1 SGHAT, CDR2 FQNNGV. V shed 4 bases and J shed 0 bases, with 10 bases lying between them. CDR3 coding DNA: TGTGCCAGCAGCTCCACGACACACTCCTACGAGCAGTACTTC. Translated, it gives CASSSTTHSYEQYF.

This rearrangement joins TRBV2 to TRBJ2-1; perhaps TRBD2 as D (6 bases). The CDR3 is 15 amino acids. V lost 4 bases and J lost 5, with 15 bases in between. CDR1 and CDR2 (germline): SNHLY, FYNNEI. The CDR3 DNA is TGTGCCAGCAGTGGGATAGCGGAATTAGACAATGAGCAGTTCTTC. Its translation is CASSGIAELDNEQFF.

This clone turned up a few times. The chain is built from TRBV14 and TRBJ1-1; no firm D call. CDR3 size: 15 residues. V lost 2 bases and J lost 1, with 11 bases in between. Per germline, CDR1 SGHDN and CDR2 FVKESK. The CDR3 is CASSQQLLTNTEAFF. DNA of the CDR3: TGTGCCAGCAGCCAACAATTACTTACGAACACTGAAGCTTTCTTT.

The sample holds a few counts of this clone. The genes are TRBV27 and TRBJ1-2; perhaps TRBD1 as D (6 bases). V lost 7 bases and J lost 5, with 23 bases in between. The CDR3 length is 16 residues. Germline lookup yields CDR1 MNHEY and CDR2 SMNVEV (reference sequence). The CDR3 here is CASTPHQGLKLYGYTF. In DNA, the CDR3 is TGTGCCAGCACCCCCCATCAGGGGCTCAAGTTGTATGGCTACACCTTC.

The gene calls are TRBV7-3 and TRBJ2-1; 7 nucleotides line up with TRBD1. V shed 2 bases and J 4 bases; nucleotides not matched to a gene: 5. This CDR3 contains 15 residues. Germline V lookup: CDR1 SGHTA, CDR2 FQGTGA. CDR3 DNA: TGTGCCAGCAGCTTAGAACAGGGGCTATACAATGAGCAGTTCTTC. This sequence encodes CASSLEQGLYNEQFF.

J is TRBJ1-2 and V is TRBV9, with 7 nucleotides matching TRBD1. Trimming removed 4 bases from V and 4 bases from J; junction bases left unmatched: 13. The CDR3 spans 16 residues. Germline values: CDR1 SGDLS, CDR2 YYNGEE. Here the CDR3 DNA reads TGTGCCAGCAGCCCCCCCCCGGGACAGCTCTTCTATGGCTACACCTTC. This gives the protein CASSPPPGQLFYGYTF.

The chain combines TRBV27 with TRBJ1-2; 9 bases fit TRBD1. The CDR3 consists of 18 residues. The trim removed 4 bases at V and 6 bases at J, leaving 18 bases unmatched. Germline V CDR1 and CDR2: MNHEY, SMNVEV (reference sequence). DNA of the CDR3: TGTGCCAGCAGTTCTCTTATAAGAACCGCCGGGACAGGGAATGGCTACACCTTC. Protein: CASSSLIRTAGTGNGYTF.

V gene TRBV5-1 combines with J gene TRBJ1-2; 11 nucleotides match TRBD1. The CDR3 sequence is 16 residues long. Trimming took 4 bases from V and 1 from J; bases not matched to a gene: 6. The V gene's germline CDR1 is SGHRS and CDR2 YFSETQ. The CDR3 region is CASSPDRGPFNYGYTF. CDR3 nucleotides: TGCGCCAGCAGCCCGGACAGGGGGCCTTTTAACTATGGCTACACCTTC.

This sequence joins TRBV29-1 and TRBJ2-3, with TRBD1 matching 11 bases. This CDR3 has 14 residues. The trim removed 4 bases at V and 1 base at J, leaving 1 base unmatched. Looked up from germline, CDR1 is SQVTM and CDR2 is ANQGSEA. CDR3 nucleotide sequence: TGCAGCGTTGCGGACAGGGGGCGCACAGATACGCAGTATTTT. Translating it yields CSVADRGRTDTQYF.

The rearrangement uses TRBV9 and TRBJ2-2; D perhaps matches TRBD2 (7 bases). Germline CDR1 SGDLS, CDR2 YYNGEE. V lost 2 bases, J lost 7 bases, and 12 bases lay in between. The CDR3 runs to 14 residues. The CDR3 loop is CASSVREGVGELFF. CDR3 in DNA: TGTGCCAGCAGCGTGAGGGAGGGGGTCGGGGAGCTGTTTTTT.

V is TRBV6-5 and J is TRBJ1-2; 9 bases agree with TRBD1. Germline CDR1 and CDR2: MNHEY and SVGAGI. The CDR3 length is 14 residues. V shed 6 bases, J shed 7 bases, and the junction held 9 bases outside the gene matches. As DNA, the CDR3 is TGTGCCAGCAGCGAAACAGGGGGCTATCTTGGCTACACCTTC. It specifies CASSETGGYLGYTF.

This chain joins TRBV9 and TRBJ2-6, with 7 positions matching TRBD1. The CDR3 runs 17 residues. Trimming removed 4 bases from V and 0 bases from J; junction bases left unmatched: 7. CDR1 is SGDLS and CDR2 is YYNGEE in the germline V gene. The CDR3 nucleotides read TGTGCCAGCAGCACCGGGACAGCCCACTCTGGGGCCAACGTCCTGACTTTC. Translated, it gives CASSTGTAHSGANVLTF.

The chain couples TRBV7-8 to TRBJ2-7, with a tentative D call TRBD1 (6 bases). CDR3 length equals 13 residues. The germline gives CDR1 SGHVS, CDR2 FQNEAQ. V dropped 5 bases and J dropped 3 bases, with 11 bases sitting between them. The CDR3 nucleotides are TGTGCCAGCAGCCCCCCGGACAGCTACGAGCAGTACTTC. This encodes CASSPPDSYEQYF.

This clone has just a few counts. The junction departs from the called germline gene at one end, perhaps through a read error. This chain uses TRBV4-2 with TRBJ1-6; D unclear. There are 16 residues in the CDR3. The germline V gene has CDR1 LGHNA and CDR2 YNFKEQ. The CDR3: CASSQDPGSSNSPLHF. CDR3 DNA: TGTGCCAGCAGCCAAGATCCAGGATCCTCTAATTCCCCCCTCCACTTT.

CDR3 amino acids: CASRRLTGNTEAFF. The CDR3 DNA reads TGTGCCAGCAGACGCCTTACAGGGAACACTGAAGCTTTCTTT. The rearrangement links TRBV6-6 to TRBJ1-1, with TRBD1 as a possible D gene (5 bases). The germline V gene encodes CDR1 MNHNY and CDR2 SVGAGI (reference sequence). The V end was cut by 6 bases, the J end by 1 base, with 12 bases between. This CDR3 has 14 residues.

The chain links TRBV21-1 to TRBJ2-7; the D segment call TRBD2 is taken from the table without a DNA check. TRBV21-1 is shown as a pseudogene. The CDR3 consists of 19 residues. The CDR3 loop is CASSPGLMEWGGGEHEQYF. CDR3 DNA sequence: TGTGCCAGCAGCCCCGGTCTCATGGAATGGGGGGGAGGGGAGCACGAGCAGTACTTC.

This clone was counted a single time. The chain combines TRBV6-5 with TRBJ1-2, with a possible D match to TRBD1 (6 bases). Germline V gene data show CDR1 as MNHEY and CDR2 as SVGAGI. The CDR3 spans 13 residues. V lost 5 bases to trimming and J lost 4 bases, with 11 bases between them. The CDR3 region has the DNA TGTGCCAGCAGTCTACAGGGTTCCTATGGCTACACCTTC. It is translated as CASSLQGSYGYTF.